Following are 20 T cell receptor beta chains from one sample sequenced in a study of blood T cell repertoires in COVID-19. TCRdb's copy holds only in-frame clones and misses some; the assay was immunoSEQ multiplex PCR. The profile shows about 16,000 clones, over 75% of them singletons. The material sequenced was peripheral blood. The source of these receptors is a human donor with active COVID-19. The donor label of this sample is uncertain.

The V and J genes are TRBV19 and TRBJ2-7; 8 nucleotides line up with TRBD1. After removal of 5 bases from V and 2 bases from J, the junction contained 8 bases not matched to a gene. CDR1 is LNHDA and CDR2 is SQIVND in the germline V gene (reference sequence). This CDR3 has 15 residues. The CDR3 sequence is CASSPLGTGAYEQYF. The DNA for the CDR3 is TGTGCCAGTAGTCCCTTGGGGACAGGAGCCTACGAGCAGTACTTC.

As DNA, the CDR3 is TGTGCCAGCAGTTGGACAGGTTATGGCTACACCTTC. Protein sequence: CASSWTGYGYTF. The J gene is TRBJ1-2, the V gene TRBV6-2 or TRBV6-3, with 7 bases aligning to TRBD1. CDR1 and CDR2 (germline): MNHEY, SVGEGT. Trimming cost V 4 bases and J 5 bases; bases outside gene matches: 1. This CDR3 comprises 12 residues.

The rearrangement links TRBV4-3 to TRBJ1-3; D not resolved. This CDR3 is 13 amino acids long. Trimming cost V 3 bases and J 5 bases, with 8 bases left between them. Germline V gene data show CDR1 as LGHNA and CDR2 as YSLEER. The CDR3, as DNA: TGCGCCAGCAGCCACGACATGCGAAACACCATATATTTT. It is translated as CASSHDMRNTIYF.

This chain connects TRBV2 to TRBJ2-7; TRBD2 matches 9 bases. The germline V gene has CDR1 SNHLY and CDR2 FYNNEI. Trimming at V came to 4 bases and at J to 8 bases, leaving 6 bases not matched to a gene. CDR3 length: 13 amino acids. The CDR3 is CASSVSLAGKQYF. The CDR3 DNA reads TGTGCCAGCAGTGTGAGCCTAGCGGGGAAGCAGTACTTC.

The chain uses TRBV2 and TRBJ2-5, with 13 positions matching TRBD2. CDR3 length: 15 residues. Germline lookup yields CDR1 SNHLY and CDR2 FYNNEI. Losses at the gene ends were 3 bases for V and 7 bases for J; bases not matched to a gene: 5. CDR3 in amino acids: CASSETSGGFGTQYF. The DNA for the CDR3 is TGTGCCAGCAGTGAGACTAGCGGGGGGTTTGGGACCCAGTACTTC.

V and J are TRBV18 and TRBJ2-1; 8 bases align to TRBD1. Germline CDR1 and CDR2: KGHSH and LQKENI. Trimming cost V 2 bases and J 3 bases; bases outside gene matches: 6. This CDR3 contains 16 residues. The CDR3 DNA reads TGTGCCAGCTCACCAAGCGCAGGACAGGGCTACAATGAGCAGTTCTTC. It encodes CASSPSAGQGYNEQFF. Full variable domain (missing parts from reference TRBV18 and TRBJ2-1): NAGVMQNPRHLVRRRGQEARLRCSPMKGHSHVYWYRQLPEEGLKFMVYLQKENIIDESGMPKERFSAEFPKEGPSILRIQQVVRGDSAAYFCASSPSAGQGYNEQFFGPGTRLTVL.

This chain uses TRBV9 with TRBJ2-1; 12 bases agree with TRBD2. Trimming at V came to 4 bases and at J to 0 bases, leaving 5 bases not matched to a gene. Per germline, CDR1 SGDLS and CDR2 YYNGEE. This CDR3 contains 17 residues. The CDR3 bases are TGTGCCAGCAGCCCCAGGACTAGCGGGGCCTCCTACAATGAGCAGTTCTTC. Protein: CASSPRTSGASYNEQFF.

This chain uses TRBV4-2 with TRBJ1-2; 8 bases are a match to TRBD1. Germline CDR1 and CDR2: LGHNA and YNFKEQ. The CDR3 is made up of 15 amino acids. Losses at the gene ends were 2 bases for V and 8 bases for J; bases not matched to a gene: 10. This CDR3 is CASSQSTGGVGGYTF. The CDR3 DNA reads as TGTGCCAGCAGCCAATCTACAGGGGGGGTAGGAGGCTACACCTTC.

V is TRBV7-2 and J is TRBJ2-1; D not certain. Germline lookup yields CDR1 SGHTA and CDR2 FQGNSA. Trimming shortened V by 1 base and J by 2 bases, and 6 bases separated the two germline ends. The CDR3 spans 14 residues. In DNA form, the CDR3 reads TGTGCCAGCAGCTTAGATAGCACCTACAATGAGCAGTTCTTC. Amino acid sequence: CASSLDSTYNEQFF.

This clone was seen a handful of times. This chain connects TRBV7-5 to TRBJ2-7; the table names TRBD2, a call not compared with the DNA. TRBV7-5 is recorded as a pseudogene. This CDR3 comprises 14 residues. Written as DNA, the CDR3 is TGTGCCAGAAGCTCCGGGACTAGTTCCTACGAGCAGTACTTC. Protein product: CARSSGTSSYEQYF.

This rearrangement joins TRBV25-1 to TRBJ2-2, with D tentatively TRBD1 (6 bases). Trimming pared 4 bases from V and 6 bases from J, leaving 9 bases between. CDR3 length: 13 amino acids. CDR1 MGHDK and CDR2 SYGVNS come from the germline V gene. This CDR3 reads CASSAGVSGELFF. The CDR3 DNA is TGTGCCAGCAGTGCAGGGGTTTCCGGGGAGCTGTTTTTT. The full variable domain, its missing parts supplied by reference TRBV25-1 and TRBJ2-2, is EADIYQTPRYLVIGTGKKITLECSQTMGHDKMYWYQQDPGMELHLIHYSYGVNSTEKGDLSSESTVSRIRTEHFPLTLESARPSHTSQYLCASSAGVSGELFFGEGSRLTVL.

CDR3 sequence: CASRSAGSYEQYF. The CDR3 DNA reads TGTGCCAGCAGGTCTGCGGGATCATACGAGCAGTACTTC. The chain recombines TRBV25-1 with TRBJ2-7, with D possibly matching TRBD2 (6 bases). V lost 6 bases and J lost 4, with 13 bases in between. Germline V lookup: CDR1 MGHDK, CDR2 SYGVNS. The CDR3 runs to 13 residues.

The genes are TRBV5-5 and TRBJ1-2; 11 bases line up with TRBD1. With V trimmed by 2 bases and J by 7 bases, 16 bases remained unmatched. Germline loops: CDR1 SGHKS, CDR2 YYEKEE (reference sequence). CDR3 length equals 18 residues. The CDR3 bases are TGTGCCAGCAGCTTTTTCGAATTTCCAGGACAGGGGGCCTCTGGCTACACCTTC. Protein: CASSFFEFPGQGASGYTF.

J is TRBJ2-2 and V is TRBV10-3; TRBD1 aligns across 12 bases. The CDR3 length is 17 residues. Germline V lookup: CDR1 ENHRY, CDR2 SYGVKD. Trimming took 2 bases from V and 5 from J; bases not matched to a gene: 6. In nucleotides, the CDR3 is TGTGCCATCAGTGAGAGGGGACAGGGGGCTGGAACCGGGGAGCTGTTTTTT. This codes for CAISERGQGAGTGELFF.

The gene calls are TRBV6-6 and TRBJ1-6, with D maybe TRBD1 (5 bases). The CDR3 has 13 amino acids. V lost 10 bases and J lost 9, with 16 bases in between. Germline V lookup: CDR1 MNHNY, CDR2 SVGAGI (reference sequence). The CDR3 DNA sequence: TGTGCCATTACCGGGACTGGGAGTTCACCCCTCCACTTT. Translated, it gives CAITGTGSSPLHF.

This clone was detected only a few times. The J gene is TRBJ2-7, the V gene TRBV11-2; 8 nucleotides match TRBD2. Losses at the gene ends were 5 bases for V and 5 bases for J; bases not matched to a gene: 11. Germline V gene data show CDR1 as SGHAT and CDR2 as FQNNGV. The CDR3 has 15 residues. The CDR3 sequence is CASSPAGGRGNEQYF. In DNA, the CDR3 is TGTGCCAGCAGCCCCGCGGGGGGTAGGGGGAACGAGCAGTACTTC.

The gene calls are TRBV19 and TRBJ1-1, with D maybe TRBD1 (5 bases). This CDR3 spans 14 amino acids. CDR1 is LNHDA and CDR2 is SQIVND in the germline V gene (reference sequence). V lost 3 bases and J 0 bases, leaving 8 bases between the germline ends. CDR3 amino acids: CASSIGGLNTEAFF. CDR3 in DNA: TGTGCCAGTAGTATTGGGGGGTTGAACACTGAAGCTTTCTTT.

The chain couples TRBV9 to TRBJ2-1, with 9 bases identical to TRBD1. Germline V gives CDR1 SGDLS, CDR2 YYNGEE. V dropped 4 bases and J dropped 1; count of bases not matched to a gene: 3. This CDR3 has 15 amino acids. CDR3 sequence (DNA): TGTGCCAGCAGCCCGGACAGGGGTTCCTACAATGAGCAGTTCTTC. Its translation: CASSPDRGSYNEQFF.

This clone showed up just once. The J gene is TRBJ2-3, the V gene TRBV5-1, with 9 nucleotides matching TRBD2. V shed 4 bases and J 4 bases; nucleotides not matched to a gene: 13. Germline V CDR1 and CDR2: SGHRS, YFSETQ. This CDR3 spans 17 amino acids. CDR3 bases: TGCGCCAGCAGCCCTGCCAGGAGCGCGGGGGGGGCAGATACGCAGTATTTT. Protein product: CASSPARSAGGADTQYF. Based on the CDR3 plus reference TRBV5-1 and TRBJ2-3, the full variable domain is KAGVTQTPRYLIKTRGQQVTLSCSPISGHRSVSWYQQTPGQGLQFLFEYFSETQRNKGNFPGRFSGRQFSNSRSEMNVSTLELGDSALYLCASSPARSAGGADTQYFGPGTRLTVL.

Only one count was recorded for this clone. This rearrangement joins TRBV6-1 to TRBJ2-2; 7 bases line up with TRBD1. The V and J ends lost 1 base and 4 bases, in that order; junction bases with no gene match: 6. The CDR3 has 16 amino acids. Germline V gene sequence: CDR1 MNHNS, CDR2 SASEGT. The CDR3 DNA sequence: TGTGCCAGCAGTGAAGTGGGCAGGGGGACCACCGGGGAGCTGTTTTTT. Protein product: CASSEVGRGTTGELFF.